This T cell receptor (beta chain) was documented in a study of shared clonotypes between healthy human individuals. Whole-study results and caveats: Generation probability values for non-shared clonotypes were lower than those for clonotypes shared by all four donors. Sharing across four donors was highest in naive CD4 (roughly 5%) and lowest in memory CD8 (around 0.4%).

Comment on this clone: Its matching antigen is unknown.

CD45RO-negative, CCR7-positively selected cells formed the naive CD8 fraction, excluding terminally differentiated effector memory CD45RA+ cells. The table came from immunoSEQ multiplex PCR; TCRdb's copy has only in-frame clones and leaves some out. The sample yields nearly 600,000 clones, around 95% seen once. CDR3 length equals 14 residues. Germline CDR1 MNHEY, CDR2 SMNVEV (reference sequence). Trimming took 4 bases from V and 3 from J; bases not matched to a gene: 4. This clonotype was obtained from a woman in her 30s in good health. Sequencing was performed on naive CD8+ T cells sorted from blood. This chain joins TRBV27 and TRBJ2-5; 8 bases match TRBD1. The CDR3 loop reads CASSWDRLEETQYF. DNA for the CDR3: TGTGCCAGCAGTTGGGACAGGCTAGAAGAGACCCAGTACTTC.